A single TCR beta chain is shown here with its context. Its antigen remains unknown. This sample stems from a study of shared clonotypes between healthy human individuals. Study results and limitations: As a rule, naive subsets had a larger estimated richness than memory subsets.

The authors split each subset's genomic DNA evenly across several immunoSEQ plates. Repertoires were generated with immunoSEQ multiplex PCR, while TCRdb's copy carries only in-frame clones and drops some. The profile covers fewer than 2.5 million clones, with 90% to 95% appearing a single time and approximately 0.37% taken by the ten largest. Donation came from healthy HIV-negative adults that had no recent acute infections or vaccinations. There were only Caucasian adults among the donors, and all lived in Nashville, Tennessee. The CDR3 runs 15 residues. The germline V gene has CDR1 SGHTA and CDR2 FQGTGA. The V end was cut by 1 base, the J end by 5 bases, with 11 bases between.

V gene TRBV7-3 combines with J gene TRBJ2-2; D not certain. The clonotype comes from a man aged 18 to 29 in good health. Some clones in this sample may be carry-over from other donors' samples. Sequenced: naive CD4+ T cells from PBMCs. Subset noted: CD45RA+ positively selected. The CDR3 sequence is CASSLMPGLTGELFF. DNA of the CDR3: TGTGCCAGCAGCTTAATGCCAGGTTTAACCGGGGAGCTGTTTTTT.